The rows below give T cell receptor beta chains drawn from one sample of a study of cytomegalovirus exposure and HLA in healthy donors. The repertoire was sequenced with immunoSEQ multiplex PCR; TCRdb's copy has only in-frame clones and lacks some. Here the sample spans some 130,000 clones, about 75% being singletons. The sample consisted of PBMCs. The receptors derive from a man aged 25-40 years in good health and CMV-seronegative. Each CDR3 is given with its conserved first and last residue. Fields, in order: V gene, J gene, D gene, clone size, CDR3 DNA, CDR3 protein. The D gene is left open where the match is weak. Clone size appears in some rows only: once, few, many, or a class for an expanded clone.

V gene: TRBV4-1; J gene: TRBJ1-3; D gene: .; clone size: .; CDR3 DNA: TGCGCCAGCAGCCAAGATACCCTAACTGGAAACACCATATATTTT; CDR3 protein: CASSQDTLTGNTIYF
V gene: TRBV28; J gene: TRBJ2-1; D gene: .; clone size: .; CDR3 DNA: TGTGCCAGCAGGTCGGGACTTTACAATGAGCAGTTCTTC; CDR3 protein: CASRSGLYNEQFF
V gene: TRBV7-8; J gene: TRBJ2-1; D gene: .; clone size: .; CDR3 DNA: TGTGCCAGCAGCTTAGAGCTGCGGGTTCCCTACAATGAGCAGTTCTTC; CDR3 protein: CASSLELRVPYNEQFF
V gene: TRBV11-3; J gene: TRBJ1-1; D gene: TRBD1; clone size: .; CDR3 DNA: TGTGCCAGCAGCTTGACAGGGAAGGACACTGAAGCTTTCTTT; CDR3 protein: CASSLTGKDTEAFF
V gene: TRBV19; J gene: TRBJ2-1; D gene: TRBD2; clone size: few; CDR3 DNA: TGTGCCAGTTGTCCGGGACTAGCCGCCAATGAGCAGTTCTTC; CDR3 protein: CASCPGLAANEQFF
V gene: TRBV4-2; J gene: TRBJ1-2; D gene: TRBD1; clone size: .; CDR3 DNA: TGTGCCAGCAGCCCACAACCGGACAGGGGCTATGGCTACACCTTC; CDR3 protein: CASSPQPDRGYGYTF
V gene: TRBV6-1; J gene: TRBJ2-2; D gene: TRBD1; clone size: .; CDR3 DNA: TGTGCCAGCAAGGGCCAGGGGGCCGCCACCGGGGAGCTGTTTTTT; CDR3 protein: CASKGQGAATGELFF
V gene: TRBV27; J gene: TRBJ2-1; D gene: .; clone size: .; CDR3 DNA: TGTGCCAGCAGTTCGAGCTGGGCAGACAATGAGCAGTTCTTC; CDR3 protein: CASSSSWADNEQFF
V gene: TRBV5-5; J gene: TRBJ1-1; D gene: .; clone size: .; CDR3 DNA: TGTGCCAGCAGCTTGGGCAGGGGTAATATGAACACTGAAGCTTTCTTT; CDR3 protein: CASSLGRGNMNTEAFF
V gene: TRBV6-5; J gene: TRBJ1-1; D gene: .; clone size: .; CDR3 DNA: TGTGCCAGCAGTTACGACGGGTCGATGAACACTGAAGCTTTCTTT; CDR3 protein: CASSYDGSMNTEAFF
V gene: TRBV6-1; J gene: TRBJ1-1; D gene: TRBD1; clone size: .; CDR3 DNA: TGTGCCAGCAGTGAAGAGACCAGGGGGGACACTGAAGCTTTCTTT; CDR3 protein: CASSEETRGDTEAFF
V gene: TRBV5-8; J gene: TRBJ2-3; D gene: .; clone size: .; CDR3 DNA: TGTGCCAGCAGCTTCGGTTCGAGCACAGATACGCAGTATTTT; CDR3 protein: CASSFGSSTDTQYF
V gene: TRBV18; J gene: TRBJ1-4; D gene: .; clone size: many; CDR3 DNA: TGTGCCAGCTCAAGGAGCAGAGATGAAAAACTGTTTTTT; CDR3 protein: CASSRSRDEKLFF
V gene: TRBV9; J gene: TRBJ1-6; D gene: .; clone size: .; CDR3 DNA: TGTGCCAGCAGCTCTTCGACGGCGACGGGATCACCCCTCCACTTT; CDR3 protein: CASSSSTATGSPLHF
V gene: TRBV9; J gene: TRBJ2-1; D gene: .; clone size: .; CDR3 DNA: TGTGCCAGCAGCGTGGGCTCCCCAAGTGAGCAGTTCTTC; CDR3 protein: CASSVGSPSEQFF
V gene: TRBV25-1; J gene: TRBJ1-1; D gene: TRBD1; clone size: .; CDR3 DNA: TGTGCCAGCAGTCCCCTGGACAGGGTAACTGAAGCTTTCTTT; CDR3 protein: CASSPLDRVTEAFF
V gene: TRBV7-9; J gene: TRBJ1-1; D gene: TRBD1; clone size: .; CDR3 DNA: TGTGCCAGCAGCCGGGACAGGGGTTTTTATCCTGAAGCTTTCTTT; CDR3 protein: CASSRDRGFYPEAFF
V gene: TRBV5-4; J gene: TRBJ2-1; D gene: TRBD2; clone size: .; CDR3 DNA: TGTGCCAGCAGCTTGGGAAGACTAGCGGGAGTCCATGAGCAGTTCTTC; CDR3 protein: CASSLGRLAGVHEQFF
V gene: TRBV5-6; J gene: TRBJ2-1; D gene: .; clone size: .; CDR3 DNA: TGTGCCAGCAGCTTGGGTACTTATCTTTACAATGAGCAGTTCTTC; CDR3 protein: CASSLGTYLYNEQFF
V gene: TRBV6-1; J gene: TRBJ2-5; D gene: TRBD2; clone size: .; CDR3 DNA: TGTGCCAGCAGTGCCCTCGCGGGGGTAGAGACCCAGTACTTC; CDR3 protein: CASSALAGVETQYF
V gene: TRBV6-5; J gene: TRBJ1-1; D gene: .; clone size: .; CDR3 DNA: TGTGCCATTTCGCGGGCTGGTAAGGGCACTGAAGCTTTCTTT; CDR3 protein: CAISRAGKGTEAFF
V gene: TRBV28; J gene: TRBJ2-1; D gene: TRBD2; clone size: .; CDR3 DNA: TGTGCCAGCAGTTCACTAGCGGGGAGCTCCTACAATGAGCAGTTCTTC; CDR3 protein: CASSSLAGSSYNEQFF
V gene: TRBV13; J gene: TRBJ2-3; D gene: TRBD2; clone size: .; CDR3 DNA: TGTGCCAGCAGCTCGGGACTAGCCACAGATACGCAGTATTTT; CDR3 protein: CASSSGLATDTQYF
V gene: TRBV5-1; J gene: TRBJ2-5; D gene: .; clone size: once; CDR3 DNA: TGCGCCAGCAGCTTCGGGGTAGCAGAGACCCAGTACTTC; CDR3 protein: CASSFGVAETQYF